The T cell receptor (beta chain) described here comes from a study of Graves' ophthalmopathy and Graves' hyperthyroidism. General study results and limits: Progression of ophthalmopathy was predicted by the model with about 66% sensitivity and about 72% specificity.

Unmatched junction bases numbered 17, after V lost 7 bases and J lost 5 bases. The CDR3 sequence is 17 residues long. CDR1 MGHDK and CDR2 SYGVNS come from the germline V gene. Ophthalmopathy donors showed moderate-to-severe activity, CAS ≥3, NOSPECS ≥4 and a duration under 3 months. Details on this clonotype: The antigen is undetermined.

Amplified material comprised TCR beta CDR3 regions derived from RNA transcripts. After a first-round RT-PCR with HTBI primers, a second-round multiplex PCR was run. Each CDR3 protein is one row after TCRdb ran MiXCR on the multiplex PCR reads. The table includes more than 550,000 distinct CDR3 sequences, about 38% detected once. This TCR derives from an adult man with Graves' ophthalmopathy. The specimen sequenced was peripheral blood. V and J are TRBV25-1 and TRBJ2-5; 9 nucleotides align to TRBD1. CDR3 amino acids: CASTLEAGTGLGETQYF. CDR3 in DNA: TGTGCCAGCACCCTGGAGGCGGGGACAGGGCTTGGGGAGACCCAGTACTTC.